The clone carrying this TCR beta chain was detected many times. Its target is unknown. The data were obtained in a study of spatial heterogeneity in lung cancer. Study-wide results and caveats: Ubiquitous expanded tumor TCRs were seen in blood more at resection than at follow-up.

Carried by each TCR cDNA molecule was a unique molecular identifier. TCRdb reprocessed the 5' RACE reads via MiXCR and lists one record per CDR3 protein. The table lists 25,000 to 30,000 distinct CDR3 sequences, around 13% of them singletons. Sample time point: sample taken at primary tumor resection. No cell sorting; template was whole RNA from tumor, lung tissue or PBMC. There were roughly 78 donors, all of them untreated patients with early-stage non-small cell lung cancer. The V gene lost 5 bases and the J gene lost 10 bases, with 20 bases spanning the gap. Per germline, CDR1 SNHLY and CDR2 FYNNEI. This CDR3 has 14 residues.

This chain joins TRBV2 and TRBJ2-5, with D maybe TRBD2 (7 bases). The sample here was PBMCs, taken at surgery. The clonotype originates from a female donor with early-stage non-small cell lung cancer. CDR3 protein: CASSIQRRGQDQYF. In DNA form, the CDR3 reads TGTGCCAGCAGTATTCAGAGGCGGGGGCAGGACCAGTACTTC.